Each of the 10 T cell receptor beta chains below was sequenced from the same sample in a study of response to subunit inactivated influenza vaccine. TCRdb re-analysed the RT-PCR reads in MiXCR, keeping a single row per CDR3 protein. This table has some 640,000 distinct CDR3 sequences, approximately 15% appearing once. The source material was PBMCs from blood, sampled around 14 days before vaccination. The receptors shown here come from a man aged 50-59 years who received an inactivated influenza vaccine.

This clonotype was seen only a few times. The V call is TRBV20-1, the J call TRBJ2-1; D possibly matches TRBD1 or TRBD2 (5 bases each). V dropped 0 bases and J dropped 3 bases, with 18 bases sitting between them. Germline lookup yields CDR1 DFQATT and CDR2 SNEGSKA (reference sequence). The CDR3 totals 17 residues. The CDR3 sequence: CSAREVAQGRGYNEQFF. The CDR3 region has the DNA TGCAGTGCTAGAGAGGTGGCGCAGGGTCGGGGCTACAATGAGCAGTTCTTC.

This clonotype was observed a few times. The rearrangement joins TRBV7-7 to TRBJ2-5, with 13 positions matching TRBD2. With V trimmed by 2 bases and J by 1 base, 7 bases remained unmatched. The CDR3 extends over 18 amino acids. Germline loops: CDR1 SSHAT, CDR2 FNYEAQ (reference sequence). CDR3 bases: TGTGCCAGCAGCTTAAGGACTAGCGGGAGTGGATTCCAAGAGACCCAGTACTTC. The encoded protein is CASSLRTSGSGFQETQYF.

This clonotype appeared once. This CDR3 reads CSATLADSYNEQFF. CDR3 in DNA: TGCAGTGCAACACTAGCGGACTCCTACAATGAGCAGTTCTTC. The V gene is TRBV20-1, the J gene TRBJ2-1; 8 bases align to TRBD2. This CDR3 comprises 14 residues. Looked up from germline, CDR1 is DFQATT and CDR2 is SNEGSKA (reference sequence). With V trimmed by 6 bases and J by 0 bases, 4 bases remained unmatched.

This chain joins TRBV15 and TRBJ1-5; D is ambiguous. CDR1 and CDR2 from the germline V gene are LNHNV and YYDKDF (reference sequence). This CDR3 comprises 12 residues. The V and J ends lost 5 bases and 9 bases respectively, with 11 bases between them. CDR3 sequence (DNA): TGTGCCACCAGCGGGGAGGGCGCGCCCCAGCATTTT. Protein sequence: CATSGEGAPQHF.

This clonotype was seen more than once but under ten times. The J gene is TRBJ2-3, the V gene TRBV20-1; TRBD2 aligns across 8 bases. Trimming took 7 bases from V and 1 from J; bases not matched to a gene: 7. The CDR3 covers 14 residues. From germline, CDR1 is DFQATT and CDR2 SNEGSKA (reference sequence). The CDR3 DNA reads as TGCAGTGTACCGGGAGGGCTTCGCACAGATACGCAGTATTTT. This encodes CSVPGGLRTDTQYF.

This clonotype was counted between two and nine times. This sequence joins TRBV18 and TRBJ1-5; TRBD1 might be the D (6 bases). V dropped 5 bases and J dropped 3 bases, with 20 bases sitting between them. Germline V lookup: CDR1 KGHSH, CDR2 LQKENI. The CDR3 totals 17 residues. In DNA, the CDR3 is TGTGCCAGCTCAGCCCATCCGCTCGACAGGATCAATCAGCCCCAGCATTTT. Translating it yields CASSAHPLDRINQPQHF. Complete variable domain (other parts from reference TRBV18 and TRBJ1-5): NAGVMQNPRHLVRRRGQEARLRCSPMKGHSHVYWYRQLPEEGLKFMVYLQKENIIDESGMPKERFSAEFPKEGPSILRIQQVVRGDSAAYFCASSAHPLDRINQPQHFGDGTRLSIL.

The chain uses TRBV5-5 and TRBJ2-7, with 7 positions matching TRBD2. This CDR3 region has 15 residues. V lost 4 bases, J lost 0 bases, and 7 bases stayed unmatched. Germline V gene sequence: CDR1 SGHKS, CDR2 YYEKEE (reference sequence). The CDR3 is CASSRAGQSSYEQYF. CDR3 sequence (DNA): TGTGCCAGCAGCCGAGCGGGGCAGAGCTCCTACGAGCAGTACTTC.

This clonotype was observed a few times. The chain recombines TRBV4-1 with TRBJ1-2; 7 bases match TRBD1. The V gene end was trimmed by 0 bases and the J gene end by 5 bases; junction bases not matched to a gene: 6. Germline V lookup: CDR1 MGHRA, CDR2 YSYEKL. This CDR3 has 15 amino acids. For the CDR3, the DNA is TGCGCCAGCAGCCAAGATGGAGGGGGCCGGTATGGCTACACCTTC. This gives the protein CASSQDGGGRYGYTF.

J is TRBJ2-7 and V is TRBV20-1, with 9 bases matching TRBD2. Germline-derived CDR1 and CDR2 are DFQATT and SNEGSKA (reference sequence). The CDR3 extends over 14 amino acids. V lost 1 base to trimming and J lost 5 bases; unmatched junction nucleotides: 6. In DNA form, the CDR3 reads TGCAGTGCTAGAGGGGGTAGCGGGGGCGACGAGCAGTACTTC. Translated: CSARGGSGGDEQYF.

The gene calls are TRBV9 and TRBJ2-1, with unresolved D. CDR1 and CDR2 from the germline V gene are SGDLS and YYNGEE. The CDR3 consists of 13 residues. With 0 bases removed from V and 8 bases from J, the gap between germline ends came to 9 bases. CDR3 nucleotide sequence: TGTGCCAGCAGCGTAGTATACGGCGATGAGCAGTTCTTC. Translating it yields CASSVVYGDEQFF.